The next 13 T cell receptor beta chains were all read from a single sample in a study of T cell responses to AZD1222 COVID-19 vaccine. Sequenced by immunoSEQ multiplex PCR; TCRdb stores in-frame clones only, minus some. Of 100,000 or so clones listed, approximately 87% are singletons. The starting material was peripheral blood, obtained on day 0 of AZD1222 vaccination. The origin of the receptors is an adult in good health.

The V and J genes are TRBV7-9 and TRBJ2-1; D ambiguous. The CDR3 has 11 amino acids. Germline-derived CDR1 and CDR2 are SEHNR and FQNEAQ (reference sequence). Trimming stripped 6 bases from V and 6 bases from J, with 6 bases between. CDR3 nucleotides: TGTGCCAGCAGAGCGCTCAATGAGCAGTTCTTC. It codes for CASRALNEQFF.

The chain carries TRBV5-1 and TRBJ2-2; 9 nucleotides match TRBD2. The CDR3 runs to 17 residues. V dropped 4 bases and J dropped 5; count of bases not matched to a gene: 12. The V gene's germline CDR1 is SGHRS and CDR2 YFSETQ. The CDR3 spells CASSPVRTSVGTGELFF. The CDR3, as DNA: TGCGCCAGCAGCCCAGTCAGGACTAGCGTCGGAACCGGGGAGCTGTTTTTT. Based on the CDR3 plus reference TRBV5-1 and TRBJ2-2, the full variable domain is KAGVTQTPRYLIKTRGQQVTLSCSPISGHRSVSWYQQTPGQGLQFLFEYFSETQRNKGNFPGRFSGRQFSNSRSEMNVSTLELGDSALYLCASSPVRTSVGTGELFFGEGSRLTVL.

In this sample, this clone turned up once. The V call is TRBV9, the J call TRBJ2-7; tentatively, D is TRBD2 (5 bases). This CDR3 contains 14 residues. Germline V lookup: CDR1 SGDLS, CDR2 YYNGEE. The V end was cut by 4 bases, the J end by 2 bases, with 13 bases between. As DNA, the CDR3 is TGTGCCAGCAGCCCCGGGGTGGCCACCTACGAGCAGTACTTC. Translation gives CASSPGVATYEQYF.

V usage is TRBV7-6 and J usage is TRBJ2-7; TRBD2 aligns across 8 bases. The CDR3 runs to 13 residues. Germline-derived CDR1 and CDR2 are SGHVS and FNYEAQ. With 5 bases clipped from V and 3 bases from J, the junction kept 3 bases outside the gene matches. In DNA, the CDR3 is TGTGCCAGCAGCCCGGGACTAGGCTACGAGCAGTACTTC. Amino acids: CASSPGLGYEQYF.

With respect to this clone: Other DNA sequences in the same sample also yield this CDR3. The chain couples TRBV5-4 to TRBJ2-1; 7 nucleotides agree with TRBD1. The CDR3 loop spans 13 amino acids. J was trimmed by 6 bases and V by 0 bases; bases with no gene match: 0. Germline V gene lookup returns CDR1 SGHNT and CDR2 YYREEE (reference sequence). CDR3 sequence: CASSLAGGNEQFF. CDR3 nucleotides: TGTGCCAGCAGCTTGGCAGGGGGCAATGAGCAGTTCTTC.

Only one count was recorded for this clone. The chain recombines TRBV7-6 with TRBJ2-7; no clear D gene. The V gene lost 4 bases and the J gene lost 3 bases, with 7 bases spanning the gap. The CDR3 extends over 12 amino acids. Germline V gives CDR1 SGHVS, CDR2 FNYEAQ. The CDR3 DNA is TGTGCCAGCAGCTCAAAGATCTACGAGCAGTACTTC. Translation gives CASSSKIYEQYF.

This rearrangement joins TRBV19 to TRBJ1-2; D is possibly TRBD1 (5 bases). V was pared by 2 bases and J by 1 base, with 11 bases between. Per germline, CDR1 LNHDA and CDR2 SQIVND (reference sequence). The CDR3 runs 15 residues. CDR3 sequence reads: CASSIPGASNYGYTF. The CDR3, as DNA: TGTGCCAGTAGTATACCTGGGGCCAGTAACTATGGCTACACCTTC.

The chain links TRBV5-1 to TRBJ1-1; D gene uncertain. The CDR3 contains 13 residues. V lost 7 bases and J 9 bases, leaving 19 bases between the germline ends. Germline V gene sequence: CDR1 SGHRS, CDR2 YFSETQ. CDR3 in DNA: TGCGCCAGCGAGGCGGAGGGATTTTCGCAAGCTTTCTTT. Translated, it gives CASEAEGFSQAFF.

This sequence joins TRBV5-1 and TRBJ1-4; D not resolved. The CDR3 covers 16 residues. With 4 bases removed from V and 7 bases from J, the gap between germline ends came to 20 bases. In germline, CDR1 is SGHRS, CDR2 YFSETQ. The CDR3 DNA is TGCGCCAGCAGCACCGGGTCTCGGTCCGAAAGTGAAAAACTGTTTTTT. It yields the protein CASSTGSRSESEKLFF.

The genes are TRBV7-8 and TRBJ1-1; D is unclear. Per the germline V gene, CDR1 is SGHVS and CDR2 is FQNEAQ. V shed 1 base and J shed 2 bases, with 11 bases lying between them. CDR3 length: 15 amino acids. The DNA of the CDR3 is TGTGCCAGCAGCTTAGAATCCTACGTTAACACTGAAGCTTTCTTT. It codes for CASSLESYVNTEAFF.

The V gene is TRBV5-5, the J gene TRBJ1-5; D remains ambiguous. Germline CDR1 and CDR2: SGHKS and YYEKEE (reference sequence). CDR3 length: 14 amino acids. Trimming left V 2 bases short and J 0 bases short, with 6 bases between. CDR3 sequence (DNA): TGTGCCAGCAGCTTATACTATAGCAATCAGCCCCAGCATTTT. Protein sequence: CASSLYYSNQPQHF.

The chain carries TRBV4-1 and TRBJ1-1; D is ambiguous. The CDR3 consists of 14 residues. Germline V CDR1 and CDR2: MGHRA, YSYEKL. V lost 1 base, J lost 1 base, and 7 bases lay in between. The CDR3: CASSQGPRNTEAFF. The CDR3 DNA reads as TGCGCCAGCAGCCAAGGGCCTAGGAACACTGAAGCTTTCTTT.

This rearrangement joins TRBV3-1 (or the pseudogene TRBV3-2) to TRBJ2-1; the D gene is possibly TRBD2 (7 bases). The CDR3 runs 14 residues. Germline assignment: CDR1 LGHDT and CDR2 YNNKEL (reference sequence). Trimming removed 4 bases from V and 5 bases from J, with 12 bases in between. CDR3 DNA sequence: TGTGCCAGCAGCCTGACGGGGGGCCACAATGAGCAGTTCTTC. This encodes CASSLTGGHNEQFF.